Presented here are 5 T cell receptor beta chains from one specimen sequenced in a study of cytomegalovirus exposure and HLA in healthy donors. This table comes from immunoSEQ multiplex PCR, and its TCRdb copy is limited to in-frame clones, with some not included. The sample lists 250,000 to 350,000 clones; over 75% were seen once. Sequencing used PBMCs. The receptors derive from a man younger than 45 in good health and CMV-seronegative.

This sequence joins TRBV5-4 and TRBJ2-7; D may be TRBD1 (5 bases). Germline CDR1 and CDR2: SGHNT and YYREEE (reference sequence). The CDR3 runs to 13 residues. The V gene lost 8 bases and the J gene lost 3 bases, with 15 bases spanning the gap. The CDR3 DNA reads TGTGCCAGTTCAGATCAGGGTAGCTACGAGCAGTACTTC. It encodes CASSDQGSYEQYF. The whole variable domain, remainder taken from reference TRBV5-4 and TRBJ2-7, is ETGVTQSPTHLIKTRGQQVTLRCSSQSGHNTVSWYQQALGQGPQFIFQYYREEENGRGNFPPRFSGLQFPNYSSELNVNALELDDSALYLCASSDQGSYEQYFGPGTRLTVT.

The table lists this clone with a count of one. The chain combines TRBV5-1 with TRBJ2-7; D ambiguous. In germline, CDR1 is SGHRS, CDR2 YFSETQ. The V and J ends lost 2 bases and 4 bases respectively, with 13 bases between them. This CDR3 comprises 14 residues. The CDR3: CASSLMGTEYEQYF. In DNA, the CDR3 is TGCGCCAGCAGCTTAATGGGCACTGAATACGAGCAGTACTTC.

This clone was counted a single time. This chain uses TRBV6-1 with TRBJ1-3; no clear D gene. CDR1 is MNHNS, CDR2 SASEGT, per germline. CDR3 length: 16 residues. The V end was cut by 0 bases, the J end by 6 bases, with 15 bases between. CDR3 protein: CASSEAGRRETNTIYF. The DNA of the CDR3 is TGTGCCAGCAGTGAAGCCGGGAGGAGGGAAACAAACACCATATATTTT.

The chain couples TRBV5-1 to TRBJ1-1; no definite D call. The CDR3 contains 15 residues. CDR1 is SGHRS and CDR2 is YFSETQ in the germline V gene. The germline V and J ends were trimmed by 4 bases and 0 bases, with 13 bases remaining between them. The CDR3 coding sequence is TGCGCCAGCAGCCAGTCTTCCCTCATGAACACTGAAGCTTTCTTT. Protein sequence: CASSQSSLMNTEAFF.

This chain joins TRBV6-1 and TRBJ1-6; 12 bases align to TRBD1. Germline CDR1 reads MNHNS; CDR2 reads SASEGT. Losses at the gene ends were 3 bases for V and 10 bases for J; bases not matched to a gene: 10. The CDR3 runs to 17 residues. CDR3 DNA sequence: TGTGCCAGCAGTGATCGGCTTATTGGGACAGGGGGCTCACCCCTCCACTTT. Its translation: CASSDRLIGTGGSPLHF.